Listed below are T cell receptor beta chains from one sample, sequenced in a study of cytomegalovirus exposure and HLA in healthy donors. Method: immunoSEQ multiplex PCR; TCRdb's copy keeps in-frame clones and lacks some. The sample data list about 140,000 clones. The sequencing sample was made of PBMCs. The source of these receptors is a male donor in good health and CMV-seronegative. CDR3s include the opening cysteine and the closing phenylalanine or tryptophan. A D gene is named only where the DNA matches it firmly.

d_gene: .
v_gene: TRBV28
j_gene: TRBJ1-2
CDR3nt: TGTGCCAGCAGCTCGTACCCCGGGGGCTATGGCTACACCTTC
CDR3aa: CASSSYPGGYGYTF

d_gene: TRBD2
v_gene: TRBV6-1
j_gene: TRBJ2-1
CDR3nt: TGTGCCAGCATCAGCGGGAGTGGCCCCTACAATGAGCAGTTCTTC
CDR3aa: CASISGSGPYNEQFF

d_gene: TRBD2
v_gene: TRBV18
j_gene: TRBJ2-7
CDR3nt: TGTGCCAGCTCCCCAACTAGCGGCTCCTACGAGCAGTACTTC
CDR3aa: CASSPTSGSYEQYF

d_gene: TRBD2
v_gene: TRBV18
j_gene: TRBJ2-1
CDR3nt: TGTGCCAGCTCCCCCAAGGGAGGGGCCTACGTAATGGACAATGAGCAGTTCTTC
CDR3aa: CASSPKGGAYVMDNEQFF

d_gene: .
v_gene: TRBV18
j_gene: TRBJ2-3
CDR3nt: TGTGCCAGCTCACCACAAACGGGCACAGATACGCAGTATTTT
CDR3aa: CASSPQTGTDTQYF

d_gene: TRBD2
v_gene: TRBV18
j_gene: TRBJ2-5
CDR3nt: TGTGCCAGCTCACCCTCTTCTGGACTAGCGGGACAAGAGACCCAGTACTTC
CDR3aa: CASSPSSGLAGQETQYF

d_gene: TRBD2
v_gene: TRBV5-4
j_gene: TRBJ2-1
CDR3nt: TGTGCCAGCAGCTTGGAAGGGACTAGGGGTTACAATGAGCAGTTCTTC
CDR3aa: CASSLEGTRGYNEQFF

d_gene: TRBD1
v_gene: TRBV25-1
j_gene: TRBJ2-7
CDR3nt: TGTGCCAGCAGTGTCCACAGGGGTTTCTCCTACGAGCAGTACTTC
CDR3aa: CASSVHRGFSYEQYF

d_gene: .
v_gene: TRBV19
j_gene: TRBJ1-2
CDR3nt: TGTGCCAGTATTGACGGTCTAGCGGGCTACACCTTC
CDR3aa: CASIDGLAGYTF

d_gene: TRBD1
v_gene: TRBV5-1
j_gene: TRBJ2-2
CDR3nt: TGCGCCAGCAGCGTGGGGTTTGGGACAGCAAACACCGGGGAGCTGTTTTTT
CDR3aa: CASSVGFGTANTGELFF

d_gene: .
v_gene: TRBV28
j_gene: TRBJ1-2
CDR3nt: TGTGCCAGCAGTTTAAGCGGTTCCTATGGCTACACCTTC
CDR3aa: CASSLSGSYGYTF

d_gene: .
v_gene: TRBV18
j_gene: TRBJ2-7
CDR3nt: TGTGCCAGCTCACCACCGAGAGGGCAGGGGACCTACGAGCAGTACTTC
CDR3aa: CASSPPRGQGTYEQYF

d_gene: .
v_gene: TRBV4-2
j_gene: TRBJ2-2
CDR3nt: TGTGCCAGCAGCCAAGATGGCCGGGGGAGGGGGGCCGGGGAGCTGTTTTTT
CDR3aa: CASSQDGRGRGAGELFF

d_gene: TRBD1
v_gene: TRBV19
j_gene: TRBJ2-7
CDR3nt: TGTGCCAGTAGTGCGCGACAGGGGGGGGTCGAGCAGTACTTC
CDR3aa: CASSARQGGVEQYF

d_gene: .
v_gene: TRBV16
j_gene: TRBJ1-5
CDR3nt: TGTGCCAGCAGCCAATCGGGGCAGGGAGGTCAGCCCCAGCATTTT
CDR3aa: CASSQSGQGGQPQHF

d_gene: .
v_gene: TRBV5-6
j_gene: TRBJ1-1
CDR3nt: TGTGCCAGCAGCTTCGTCCAGTCGAACACTGAAGCTTTCTTT
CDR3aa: CASSFVQSNTEAFF

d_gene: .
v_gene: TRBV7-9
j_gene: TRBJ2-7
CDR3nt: TGTGCCAGCAGCTCCCCGGACAGAAGCTCCTACGAGCAGTACTTC
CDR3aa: CASSSPDRSSYEQYF

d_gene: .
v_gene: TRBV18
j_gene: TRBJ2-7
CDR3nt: TGTGCCAGCTCACCAGAAGAGGGGGCCTACGAGCAGTACTTC
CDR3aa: CASSPEEGAYEQYF

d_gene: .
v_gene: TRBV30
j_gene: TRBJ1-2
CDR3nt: TGTGCCTGGAGTAGCCCCGTTAACTATGGCTACACCTTC
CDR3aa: CAWSSPVNYGYTF

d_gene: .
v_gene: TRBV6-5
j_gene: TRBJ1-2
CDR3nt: TGTGCCAGCACCACGGGGTATGGCTACACCTTC
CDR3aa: CASTTGYGYTF

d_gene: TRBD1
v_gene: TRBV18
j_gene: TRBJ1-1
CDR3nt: TGTGCCAGCTCCTCGAATGTTGGTCACAGGGGGAACACTGAAGCTTTCTTT
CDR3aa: CASSSNVGHRGNTEAFF

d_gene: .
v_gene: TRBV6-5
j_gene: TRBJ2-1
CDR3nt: TGTGCCAGCAGTTACCTCTCGACGGGGGTGTACAATGAGCAGTTCTTC
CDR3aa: CASSYLSTGVYNEQFF

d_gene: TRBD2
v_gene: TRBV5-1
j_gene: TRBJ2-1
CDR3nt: TGCGCCAGCAGCCCGGGACCAGCCACCAGCGGGGGGGGCAATGAGCAGTTCTTC
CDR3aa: CASSPGPATSGGGNEQFF

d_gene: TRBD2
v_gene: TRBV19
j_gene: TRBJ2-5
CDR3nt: TGTGCCAGTAGTTCCGCTAGCGGGTTGGAGACCCAGTACTTC
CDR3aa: CASSSASGLETQYF

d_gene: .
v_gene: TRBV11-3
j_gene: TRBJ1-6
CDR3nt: TGTGCCAGCAGCTTGGACAGCAATTCACCCCTCCACTTT
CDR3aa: CASSLDSNSPLHF

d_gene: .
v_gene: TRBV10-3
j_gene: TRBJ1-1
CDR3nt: TGTGCCATCAGCGAAACGCGAAACACTGAAGCTTTCTTT
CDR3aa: CAISETRNTEAFF

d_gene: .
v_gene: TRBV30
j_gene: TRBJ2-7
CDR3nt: TGTGCCTGGAGTCCGGGGGAGTCCTACGAGCAGTACTTC
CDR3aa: CAWSPGESYEQYF

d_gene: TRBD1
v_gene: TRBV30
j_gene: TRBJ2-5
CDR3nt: TGTGCCTGGAGTTGGCAGGGGGCGCCTGAGCAGTACTTC
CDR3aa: CAWSWQGAPEQYF

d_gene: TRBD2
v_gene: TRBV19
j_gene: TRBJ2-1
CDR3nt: TGTGCCAGTAGCTCCCGGACTAGCGGGAGTAGGGGCAATGAGCAGTTCTTC
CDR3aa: CASSSRTSGSRGNEQFF

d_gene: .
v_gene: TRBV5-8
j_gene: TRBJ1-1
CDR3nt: TGTGCCAGCCGCTCGCTTATCGGGGTAGGAGGCACTGAAGCTTTCTTT
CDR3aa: CASRSLIGVGGTEAFF

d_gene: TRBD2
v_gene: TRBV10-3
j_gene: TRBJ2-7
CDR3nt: TGTGCCATCAGTGGGACTAGCGGAGAGCAGTACTTC
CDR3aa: CAISGTSGEQYF

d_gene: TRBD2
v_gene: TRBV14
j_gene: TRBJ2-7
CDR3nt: TGTGCCAGCAGCCAAGATGGCGGGGGGGCCCGCGAGCAGTACTTC
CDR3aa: CASSQDGGGAREQYF

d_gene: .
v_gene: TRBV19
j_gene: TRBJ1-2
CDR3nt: TGTGCCAGTAGAATGGGTCAGGGAACTGGCTACACCTTC
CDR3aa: CASRMGQGTGYTF

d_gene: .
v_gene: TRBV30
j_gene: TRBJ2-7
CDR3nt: TGTGCCTGGAGTGGACTAGGCTCCTACGAGCAGTACTTC
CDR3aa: CAWSGLGSYEQYF

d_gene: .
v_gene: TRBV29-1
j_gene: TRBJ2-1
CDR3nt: TGCAGCGCCACGACAGACAATGAGCAGTTCTTC
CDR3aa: CSATTDNEQFF

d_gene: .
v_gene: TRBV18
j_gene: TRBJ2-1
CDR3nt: TGTGCCAGCTCACCGGGGGTAGGGACTGATTACAATGAGCAGTTCTTC
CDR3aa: CASSPGVGTDYNEQFF

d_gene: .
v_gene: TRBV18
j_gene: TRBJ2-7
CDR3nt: TGTGCCAGCTCACCACCGAAGGGCGGGGGACACTACGAGCAGTACTTC
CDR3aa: CASSPPKGGGHYEQYF

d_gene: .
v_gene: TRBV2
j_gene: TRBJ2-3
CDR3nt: TGTGCCAGCAGTGCTGGGCGGGGGCGCGTCACAGATACGCAGTATTTT
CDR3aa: CASSAGRGRVTDTQYF

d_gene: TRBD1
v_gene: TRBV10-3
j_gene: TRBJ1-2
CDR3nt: TGTGCCATCAGGGCAGGGACAGCCTATGGCTACACCTTC
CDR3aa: CAIRAGTAYGYTF

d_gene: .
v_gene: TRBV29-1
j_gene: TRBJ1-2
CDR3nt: TGCAGCGTTGACAGGGCTGGCTATGGCTACACCTTC
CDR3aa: CSVDRAGYGYTF

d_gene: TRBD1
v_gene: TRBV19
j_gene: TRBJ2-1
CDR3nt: TGTGCCACCAGCCGGGGACAGGGGATCGGGGAGCAGTTCTTC
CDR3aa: CATSRGQGIGEQFF

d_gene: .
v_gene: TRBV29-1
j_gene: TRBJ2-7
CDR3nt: TGCAGCGTTGAAGACAGGGGGGTCGCGAACGAGCAGTACTTC
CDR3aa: CSVEDRGVANEQYF

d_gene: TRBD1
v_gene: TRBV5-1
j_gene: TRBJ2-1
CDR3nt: TGCGCCAGCAGCTGGTTGGGACCTGGGGACAGGGGGGAAGATGAGCAGTTCTTC
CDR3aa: CASSWLGPGDRGEDEQFF

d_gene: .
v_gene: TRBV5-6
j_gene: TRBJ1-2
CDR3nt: TGTGCCAGCATCCCGGTCGACAGATTCTATGGCTACACCTTC
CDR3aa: CASIPVDRFYGYTF

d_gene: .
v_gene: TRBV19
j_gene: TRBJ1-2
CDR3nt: TGTGCCAGTAGTATAAGCGGAAGCTATGGCTACACCTTC
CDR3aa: CASSISGSYGYTF

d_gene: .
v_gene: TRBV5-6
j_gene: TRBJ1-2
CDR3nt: TGTGCCAGCAGCTTCACCGGCAGGCACTATGGCTACACCTTC
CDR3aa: CASSFTGRHYGYTF

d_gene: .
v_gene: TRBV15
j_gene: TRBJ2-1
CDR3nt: TGTGCCACCAGCAAGAGGTCGGATAATGAGCAGTTCTTC
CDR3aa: CATSKRSDNEQFF

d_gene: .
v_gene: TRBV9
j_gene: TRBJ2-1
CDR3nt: TGTGCCAGCAGCGTAGGGGCAGTTTACAATGAGCAGTTCTTC
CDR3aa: CASSVGAVYNEQFF

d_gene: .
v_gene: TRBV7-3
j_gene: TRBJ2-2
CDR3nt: TGTGCCAGCAGCTTGACTCACACCGGGGAGCTGTTTTTT
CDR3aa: CASSLTHTGELFF

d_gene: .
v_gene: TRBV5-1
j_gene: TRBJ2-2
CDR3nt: TGCGCCAGCAGCTTAGCAGGGGTGGCCGGGGAGCTGTTTTTT
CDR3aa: CASSLAGVAGELFF

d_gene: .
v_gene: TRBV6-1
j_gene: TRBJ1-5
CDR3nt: TGTGCCAGCCTCACAGGTCCTTATAGCAATCAGCCCCAGCATTTT
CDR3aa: CASLTGPYSNQPQHF

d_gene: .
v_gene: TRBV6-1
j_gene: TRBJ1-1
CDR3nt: TGTGCCAGCAGTGATTTGACAGGAGCGAACACTGAAGCTTTCTTT
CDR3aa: CASSDLTGANTEAFF

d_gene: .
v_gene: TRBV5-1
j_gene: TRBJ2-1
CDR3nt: TGCGCCAGCAGCCCTGGCGCAGGGGACGTGTTGGACAATGAGCAGTTCTTC
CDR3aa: CASSPGAGDVLDNEQFF

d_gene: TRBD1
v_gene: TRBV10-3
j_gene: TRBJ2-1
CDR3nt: TGTGCCATCAGTGCGTCAGGGACAGGGGTAGCGTCCTACAATGAGCAGTTCTTC
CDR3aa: CAISASGTGVASYNEQFF

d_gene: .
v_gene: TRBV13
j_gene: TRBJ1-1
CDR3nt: TGTGCCAGCAGCCCGGACAGTTCAGAAGCTTTCTTT
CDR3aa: CASSPDSSEAFF

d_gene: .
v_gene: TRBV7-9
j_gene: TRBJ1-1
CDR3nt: TGTGCCAGCAGCTTAGTCTCTCCCGGGAGTAAGCTTTTCTTT
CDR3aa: CASSLVSPGSKLFF

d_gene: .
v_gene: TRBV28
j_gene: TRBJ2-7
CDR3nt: TGTGCCTCCCTTCCCGGGGGATTAGATGAGCAGTACTTC
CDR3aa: CASLPGGLDEQYF

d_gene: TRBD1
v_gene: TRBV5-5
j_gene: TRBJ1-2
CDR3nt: TGTGCCAGCAGCTTGGTTCAGGGGGTAGACGGCTACACCTTC
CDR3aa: CASSLVQGVDGYTF

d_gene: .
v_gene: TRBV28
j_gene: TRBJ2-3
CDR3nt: TGTGCCAGCAGTTTTGTCCCCCCAGCGCCAGATACGCAGTATTTT
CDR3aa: CASSFVPPAPDTQYF